The entry that follows covers one T cell receptor beta chain sequence. Its specificity is not known. The sample comes from a study of shared clonotypes between healthy human individuals. On the study more broadly: Plates per donor: three CD4 naive, three CD4 memory, two CD8 naive, one CD8 memory.

Study-level findings and limits: Represented diversity (both genetic and exposure-history) was limited by the small number of donors. Non-shared clonotypes had lower generation probabilities than clonotypes shared by all four sorted-subset donors.

CD45RO-negative cells were positively selected for CCR7, leaving out terminally differentiated effector memory CD45RA+ cells. The study drew all its donors from Caucasian adults living in Nashville, Tennessee. Between the trimmed V and J ends, which lost 2 bases and 7 bases, there was a span of 8 bases. The CDR3 length is 12 residues. The germline V gene has CDR1 SNHLY and CDR2 FYNNEI. Repertoires were generated with immunoSEQ multiplex PCR, while TCRdb's copy carries only in-frame clones and drops some. The table shows hundreds of thousands of clones, with approximately 95% occurring only once. The receptor comes from a woman aged 25-40 years in good health. The J gene is TRBJ1-1, the V gene TRBV2; D remains ambiguous. Sequencing was carried out using naive CD8+ T cells sorted from blood. The CDR3 protein is CASSEWQVEAFF. CDR3 coding DNA: TGTGCCAGCAGTGAATGGCAAGTTGAAGCTTTCTTT.